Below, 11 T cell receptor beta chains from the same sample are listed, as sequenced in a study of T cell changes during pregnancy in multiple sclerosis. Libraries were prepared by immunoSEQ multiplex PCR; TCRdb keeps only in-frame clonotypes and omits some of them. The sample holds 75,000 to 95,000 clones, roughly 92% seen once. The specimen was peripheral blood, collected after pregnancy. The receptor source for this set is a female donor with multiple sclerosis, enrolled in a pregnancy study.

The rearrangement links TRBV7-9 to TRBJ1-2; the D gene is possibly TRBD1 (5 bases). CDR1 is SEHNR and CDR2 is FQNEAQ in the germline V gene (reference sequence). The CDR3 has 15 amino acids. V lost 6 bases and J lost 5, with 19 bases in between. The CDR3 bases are TGTGCCAGCAGTTACCCCCTCAGGGAAAATTATGGCTACACCTTC. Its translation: CASSYPLRENYGYTF.

CDR3 DNA sequence: TGTGCCATCCCAGGGGACCCCCTGTCTGGGGCCAACGTCCTGACTTTC. Its protein is CAIPGDPLSGANVLTF. The chain carries TRBV10-3 and TRBJ2-6; TRBD1 is a possible D gene (6 bases). The germline V gene encodes CDR1 ENHRY and CDR2 SYGVKD. Between the trimmed V and J ends, which lost 8 bases and 1 base, there was a span of 15 bases. CDR3 length: 16 residues.

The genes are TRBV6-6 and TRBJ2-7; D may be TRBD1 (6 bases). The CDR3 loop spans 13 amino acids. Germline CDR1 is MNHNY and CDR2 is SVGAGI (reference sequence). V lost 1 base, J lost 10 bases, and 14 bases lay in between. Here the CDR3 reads CASSYFRGKEQYF. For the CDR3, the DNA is TGTGCCAGCAGTTACTTCAGGGGAAAGGAACAGTACTTC.

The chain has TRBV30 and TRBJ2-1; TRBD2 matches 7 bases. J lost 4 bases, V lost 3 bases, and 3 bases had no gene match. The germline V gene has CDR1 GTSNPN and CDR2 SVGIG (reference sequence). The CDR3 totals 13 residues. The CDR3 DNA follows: TGTGCCTGGAGCGCTAGCGGATACAATGAGCAGTTCTTC. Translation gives CAWSASGYNEQFF.

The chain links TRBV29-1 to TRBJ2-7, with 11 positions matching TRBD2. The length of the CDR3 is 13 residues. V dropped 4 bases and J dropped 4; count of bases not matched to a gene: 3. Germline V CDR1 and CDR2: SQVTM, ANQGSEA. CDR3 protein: CSVVTSGGYEQYF. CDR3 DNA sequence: TGCAGCGTTGTAACTAGCGGGGGTTACGAGCAGTACTTC.

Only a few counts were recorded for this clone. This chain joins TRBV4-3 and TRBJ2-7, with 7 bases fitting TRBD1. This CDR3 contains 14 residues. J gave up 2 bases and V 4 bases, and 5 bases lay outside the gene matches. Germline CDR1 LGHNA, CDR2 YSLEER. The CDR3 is CASSRGTDTYEQYF. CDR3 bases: TGCGCCAGCAGCCGAGGGACAGATACCTACGAGCAGTACTTC.

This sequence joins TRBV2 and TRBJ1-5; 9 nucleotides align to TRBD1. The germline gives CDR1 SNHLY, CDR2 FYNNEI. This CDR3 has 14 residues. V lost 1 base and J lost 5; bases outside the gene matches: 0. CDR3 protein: CASSEDRGHQPQHF. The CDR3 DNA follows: TGTGCCAGCAGTGAAGACAGGGGGCATCAGCCCCAGCATTTT.

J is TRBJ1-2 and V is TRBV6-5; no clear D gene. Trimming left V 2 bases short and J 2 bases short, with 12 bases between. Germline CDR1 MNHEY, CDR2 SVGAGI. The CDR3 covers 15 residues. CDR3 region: CASSYRAGKNYGYTF. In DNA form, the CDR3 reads TGTGCCAGCAGTTACAGGGCGGGGAAAAACTATGGCTACACCTTC.

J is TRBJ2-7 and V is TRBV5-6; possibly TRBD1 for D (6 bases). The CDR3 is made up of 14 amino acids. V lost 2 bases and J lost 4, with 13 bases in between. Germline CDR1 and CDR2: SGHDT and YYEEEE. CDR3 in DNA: TGTGCCAGCAGCTTCCCACAGGGCCATTACGAGCAGTACTTC. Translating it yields CASSFPQGHYEQYF. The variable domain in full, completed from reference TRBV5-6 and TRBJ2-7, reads DAGVTQSPTHLIKTRGQQVTLRCSPKSGHDTVSWYQQALGQGPQFIFQYYEEEERQRGNFPDRFSGHQFPNYSSELNVNALLLGDSALYLCASSFPQGHYEQYFGPGTRLTVT.

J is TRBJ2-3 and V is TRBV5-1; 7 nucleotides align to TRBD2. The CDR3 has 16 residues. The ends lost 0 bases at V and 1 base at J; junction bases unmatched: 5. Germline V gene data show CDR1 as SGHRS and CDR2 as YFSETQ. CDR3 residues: CASSLGTSDRTDTQYF. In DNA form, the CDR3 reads TGCGCCAGCAGCTTGGGTACTAGCGACCGCACAGATACGCAGTATTTT.

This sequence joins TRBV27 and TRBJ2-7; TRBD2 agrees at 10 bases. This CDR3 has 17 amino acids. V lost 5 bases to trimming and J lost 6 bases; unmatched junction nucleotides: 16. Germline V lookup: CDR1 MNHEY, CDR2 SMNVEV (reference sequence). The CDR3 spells CASSPRFTSGVPSEQYF. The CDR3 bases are TGTGCCAGCAGTCCCCGATTTACTAGCGGGGTACCCAGCGAGCAGTACTTC.